The entry that follows covers one T cell receptor (beta chain) sequence. This record belongs to a study of blood T cell repertoires in COVID-19. Per germline, CDR1 MNHEY and CDR2 SMNVEV (reference sequence). V lost 3 bases, J lost 9 bases, and 12 bases lay in between. This CDR3 has 14 amino acids. Assay used: immunoSEQ multiplex PCR; TCRdb lists only in-frame clones, some missing. The sample includes about 65,000 clones, around 93% of them seen just once. This chain links TRBV27 with TRBJ1-6; D gene unclear. The specimen sequenced was peripheral blood. The sequence was collected from a man between 70 and 80 years old with active COVID-19. The CDR3, as DNA: TGTGCCAGCAGTTTGGGCCCGACGGCTTCACCCCTCCACTTT. Translation gives CASSLGPTASPLHF.